The clone carrying this T cell receptor beta chain was counted a single time. The target antigen is unknown. Germline V gives CDR1 MGHDK, CDR2 SYGVNS. V lost 0 bases to trimming and J lost 3 bases, with 12 bases between them. The CDR3 runs to 16 residues. The data were obtained in a study of radiation and T cells in renal cell carcinoma. Study-wide results and limits: Pretreatment tumor biopsies were lacking, so baseline clonotypes are unknown. In blood, top tumor clones expanded by 2 weeks, shrinking by 4.

The data were produced by immunoSEQ multiplex PCR, yet TCRdb's version contains in-frame clones alone and is incomplete. This table holds some 95,000 clones, around nine tenths found once. Time point specified: baseline pretreatment blood. The sample's treatment: 15 Gy SBRT to primary tumor, nephrectomy 4 weeks later. The sample here was blood, taken from a patient whose treatment included radiotherapy and nephrectomy. The chain joins TRBV25-1 to TRBJ1-3; D not resolved. This clonotype was obtained from a man aged 45-65 years with renal cell carcinoma. The CDR3 here is CASSEYVSLYGNTIYF. In nucleotides, the CDR3 is TGTGCCAGCAGTGAATATGTCAGCCTTTATGGAAACACCATATATTTT.